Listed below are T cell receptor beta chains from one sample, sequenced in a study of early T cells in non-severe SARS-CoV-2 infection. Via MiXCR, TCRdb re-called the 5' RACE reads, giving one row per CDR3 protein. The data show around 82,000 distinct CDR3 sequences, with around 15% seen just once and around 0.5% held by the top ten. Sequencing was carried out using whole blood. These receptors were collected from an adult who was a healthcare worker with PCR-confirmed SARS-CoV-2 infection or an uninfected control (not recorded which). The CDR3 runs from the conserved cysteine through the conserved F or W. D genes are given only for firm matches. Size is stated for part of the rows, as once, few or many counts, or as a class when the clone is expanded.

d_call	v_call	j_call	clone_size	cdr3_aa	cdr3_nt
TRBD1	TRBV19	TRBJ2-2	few	CARTGTGVLCTGELFF	TGTGCCAGAACCGGGACAGGGGTTCTTTGCACCGGGGAGCTGTTTTTT
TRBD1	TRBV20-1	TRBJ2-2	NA	CSARVKGAHTGELFF	TGCAGTGCTAGAGTCAAGGGGGCCCACACCGGGGAGCTGTTTTTT
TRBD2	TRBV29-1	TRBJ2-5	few	CSVEGLLAEQETQYF	TGCAGCGTTGAAGGCCTCCTAGCGGAACAAGAGACCCAGTACTTC
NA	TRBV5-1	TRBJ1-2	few	CASSFRHPGRDGYTF	TGCGCCAGCAGCTTCCGACACCCCGGTCGGGATGGCTACACCTTC
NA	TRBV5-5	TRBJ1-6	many	CASSLDQNSPLHF	TGTGCCAGCAGCTTGGACCAGAATTCACCCCTCCACTTT
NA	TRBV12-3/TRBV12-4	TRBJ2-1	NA	CASSLGSSNEQFF	TGTGCCAGCAGTTTAGGGTCGTCCAATGAGCAGTTCTTC
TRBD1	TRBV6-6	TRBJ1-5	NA	CASSSTGGGQPQHF	TGTGCCAGCAGTTCAACAGGGGGCGGTCAGCCCCAGCATTTT
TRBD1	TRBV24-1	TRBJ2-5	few	CATSDPGQGTTQYF	TGTGCCACCAGTGATCCCGGACAGGGGACGACCCAGTACTTC
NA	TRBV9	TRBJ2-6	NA	CASSVVGSFTSGANVLTF	TGTGCCAGCAGCGTGGTAGGGTCGTTTACGTCTGGGGCCAACGTCCTGACTTTC
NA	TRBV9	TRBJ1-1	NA	CASSVAWGSTEAFF	TGTGCCAGCAGCGTAGCATGGGGGAGCACTGAAGCTTTCTTT
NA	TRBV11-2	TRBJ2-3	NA	CASSLGEGTDTQYF	TGTGCCAGCAGCTTAGGGGAAGGCACAGATACGCAGTATTTT
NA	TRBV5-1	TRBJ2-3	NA	CASSQQSDTQYF	TGCGCCAGCAGTCAGCAGTCAGATACGCAGTATTTT
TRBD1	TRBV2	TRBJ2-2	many	CASRGQGNTGELFF	TGTGCCAGCAGGGGACAGGGGAACACCGGGGAGCTGTTTTTT
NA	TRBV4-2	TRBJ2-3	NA	CASSSERAGWGTDTQYF	TGTGCCAGCAGCTCAGAAAGGGCAGGGTGGGGCACAGATACGCAGTATTTT
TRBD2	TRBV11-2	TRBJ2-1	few	CASSSPGGRNNEQFF	TGTGCCAGCAGCTCCCCGGGGGGGCGAAACAATGAGCAGTTCTTC
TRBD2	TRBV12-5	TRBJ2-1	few	CASGLGLAGAPFF	TGTGCTAGTGGTTTGGGACTAGCGGGGGCGCCTTTCTTC
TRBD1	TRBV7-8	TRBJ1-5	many	CASSSGTGVNQPQHF	TGTGCCAGCAGCTCCGGGACAGGGGTTAATCAGCCCCAGCATTTT
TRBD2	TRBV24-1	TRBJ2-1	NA	CATSERTTSGGAYNEQFF	TGTGCCACCAGTGAGCGTACGACTAGCGGGGGGGCCTACAATGAGCAGTTCTTC
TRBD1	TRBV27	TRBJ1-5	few	CASSLQGGNQPQHF	TGTGCCAGCAGCCTACAGGGGGGCAATCAGCCCCAGCATTTT
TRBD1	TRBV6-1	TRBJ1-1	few	CATKRGTGDTEAFF	TGTGCCACCAAACGGGGGACAGGGGACACTGAAGCTTTCTTT
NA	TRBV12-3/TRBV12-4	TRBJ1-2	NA	CASSLRDYGYTF	TGTGCCAGCAGTTTAAGGGACTATGGCTACACCTTC
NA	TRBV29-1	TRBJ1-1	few	CSVDEGRNTEAFF	TGCAGCGTTGACGAAGGACGGAACACTGAAGCTTTCTTT
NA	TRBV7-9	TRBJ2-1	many	CASSSIYNEQFF	TGTGCCAGCAGCTCCATCTACAATGAGCAGTTCTTC
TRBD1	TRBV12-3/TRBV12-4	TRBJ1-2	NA	CASTSGTGALGGYTF	TGTGCCAGCACCTCCGGGACAGGCGCACTAGGTGGCTACACCTTC
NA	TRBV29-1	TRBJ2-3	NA	CSGRGGGTDTQYF	TGCAGCGGGAGGGGAGGAGGCACAGATACGCAGTATTTT
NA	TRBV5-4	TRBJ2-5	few	CASSLLIGATSKETQYF	TGTGCCAGCAGCTTGTTAATTGGCGCCACCTCAAAAGAGACCCAGTACTTC
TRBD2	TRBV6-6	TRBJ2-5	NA	CASSLGLAGETQYF	TGTGCCAGCAGCCTGGGACTAGCGGGAGAGACCCAGTACTTC
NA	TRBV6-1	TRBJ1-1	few	CASSIRTANTEAFF	TGTGCCAGCAGTATCCGGACAGCGAACACTGAAGCTTTCTTT
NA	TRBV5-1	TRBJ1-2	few	CASSLGDGGVYGYTF	TGCGCCAGCAGCTTGGGGGACGGAGGAGTCTATGGCTACACCTTC
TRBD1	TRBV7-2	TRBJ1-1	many	CASSSRTGTMNTEAFF	TGTGCCAGCAGCTCCCGGACAGGGACCATGAACACTGAAGCTTTCTTT
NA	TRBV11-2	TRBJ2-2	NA	CASSLVGSQNTGELFF	TGTGCCAGCAGCTTAGTTGGATCGCAGAACACCGGGGAGCTGTTTTTT
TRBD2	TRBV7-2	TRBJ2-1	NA	CASSLEAAGGRPYNEQFF	TGTGCCAGCAGCTTAGAGGCAGCGGGGGGCCGACCGTACAATGAGCAGTTCTTC
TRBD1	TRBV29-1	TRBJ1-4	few	CSVTANRGYNEKLFF	TGCAGCGTCACGGCGAACAGGGGGTATAATGAAAAACTGTTTTTT
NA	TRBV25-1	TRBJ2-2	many	CASSDKTGTNTGELFF	TGTGCCAGCAGTGATAAGACAGGAACGAACACCGGGGAGCTGTTTTTT
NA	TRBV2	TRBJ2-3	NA	CASSYFPGTDTQYF	TGTGCCAGCAGTTACTTCCCAGGCACAGATACGCAGTATTTT
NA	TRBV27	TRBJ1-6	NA	CASSLEKTQGTWHSPLHF	TGTGCCAGCAGTTTAGAAAAGACCCAGGGGACATGGCATTCACCCCTCCACTTT
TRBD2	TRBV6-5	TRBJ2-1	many	CASSSVGAGGRYNEQFF	TGTGCCAGCAGTTCCGTGGGAGCGGGAGGCCGATACAATGAGCAGTTCTTC
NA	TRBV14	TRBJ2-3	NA	CASSQDPKSAQYF	TGTGCCAGCAGCCAAGATCCAAAAAGCGCGCAGTATTTT
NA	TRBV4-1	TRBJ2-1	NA	CASSQRSLDSVYNEQFF	TGCGCCAGCAGCCAAAGATCTCTAGATTCGGTGTACAATGAGCAGTTCTTC
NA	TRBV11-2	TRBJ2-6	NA	CVSTGTASSGANVLTF	TGTGTCAGCACCGGGACCGCTAGCTCTGGGGCCAACGTCCTGACTTTC
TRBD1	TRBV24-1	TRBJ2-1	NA	CATSEPGQDNEQFF	TGTGCCACCAGCGAACCCGGACAGGACAATGAGCAGTTCTTC